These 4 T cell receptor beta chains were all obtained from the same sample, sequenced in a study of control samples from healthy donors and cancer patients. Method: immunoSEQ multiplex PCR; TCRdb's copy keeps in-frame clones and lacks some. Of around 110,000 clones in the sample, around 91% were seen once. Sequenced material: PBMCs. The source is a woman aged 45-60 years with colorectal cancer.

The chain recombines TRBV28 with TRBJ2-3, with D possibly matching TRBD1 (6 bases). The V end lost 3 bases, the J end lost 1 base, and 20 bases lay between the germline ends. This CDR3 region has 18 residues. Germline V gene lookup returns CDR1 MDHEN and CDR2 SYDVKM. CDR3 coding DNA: TGTGCCAGCAGTTTCTTGCCCCAATCCCCAGGGGGCACAGATACGCAGTATTTT. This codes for CASSFLPQSPGGTDTQYF.

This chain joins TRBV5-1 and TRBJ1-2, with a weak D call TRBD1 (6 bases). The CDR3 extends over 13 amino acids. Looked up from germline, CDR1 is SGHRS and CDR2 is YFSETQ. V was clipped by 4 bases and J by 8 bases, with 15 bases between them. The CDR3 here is CASSRGGNVGYTF. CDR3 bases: TGCGCCAGCAGCCGAGGGGGTAACGTCGGCTACACCTTC.

The CDR3 loop is CASRVDRPQYF. The CDR3 nucleotides are TGTGCCAGCAGGGTTGACAGACCCCAGTACTTC. The chain combines TRBV2 with TRBJ2-5, with a weak D call TRBD1 (5 bases). The germline V and J ends were trimmed by 6 bases and 9 bases, with 11 bases remaining between them. CDR3 length equals 11 residues. Germline lookup yields CDR1 SNHLY and CDR2 FYNNEI.

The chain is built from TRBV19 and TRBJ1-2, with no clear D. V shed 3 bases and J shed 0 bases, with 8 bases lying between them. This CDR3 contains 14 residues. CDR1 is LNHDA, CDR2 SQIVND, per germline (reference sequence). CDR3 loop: CASSIARANYGYTF. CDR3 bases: TGTGCCAGTAGTATTGCGAGGGCTAACTATGGCTACACCTTC.